Reported below is one T cell receptor beta chain. The data are from a study of blood T cell repertoires in COVID-19. Study-level information: The cDNA or gDNA used as material had been derived from T cells, B-cell-depleted T cells, or PBMCs.

CDR1 is MNHEY, CDR2 SVGEGT, per germline. This CDR3 contains 15 residues. Germline trimming cut 3 bases from V and 8 bases from J; bases unmatched to any gene: 7. Assay: immunoSEQ multiplex PCR; the TCRdb copy retains only in-frame clones and omits some. The sample has 200,000 to 250,000 clones, around 89% seen once; the top ten hold about 2.5%. Seattle patient enrollment occurred during active infection, with longitudinal follow-up thereafter. This receptor was obtained from a man between 25 and 39 years old with COVID-19, enrolled during active disease. Input material: peripheral blood. The chain employs TRBV6-2 or TRBV6-3 and TRBJ2-1; 10 bases map to TRBD2. The CDR3 DNA follows: TGTGCCAGCAGTTATTGGAGCGGGGGGGCATATGAGCAGTTCTTC. Protein product: CASSYWSGGAYEQFF.